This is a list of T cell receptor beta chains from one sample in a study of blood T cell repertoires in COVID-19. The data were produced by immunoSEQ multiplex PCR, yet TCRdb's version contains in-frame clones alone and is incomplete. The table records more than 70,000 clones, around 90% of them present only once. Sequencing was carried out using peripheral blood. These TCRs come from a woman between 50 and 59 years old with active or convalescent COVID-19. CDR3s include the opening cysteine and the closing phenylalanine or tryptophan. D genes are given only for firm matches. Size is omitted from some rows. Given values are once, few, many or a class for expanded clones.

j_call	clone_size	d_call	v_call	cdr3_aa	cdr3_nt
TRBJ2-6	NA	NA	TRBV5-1	CASSLDGLSGANVLTF	TGCGCCAGCAGCTTGGATGGGCTGTCCGGGGCCAACGTCCTGACTTTC
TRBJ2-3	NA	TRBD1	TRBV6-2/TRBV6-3	CASSTRGLDTQYF	TGTGCCAGCAGTACCAGGGGGCTCGATACGCAGTATTTT
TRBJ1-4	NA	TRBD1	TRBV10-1	CASGQGTRKLFF	TGCGCCAGCGGACAGGGGACGCGGAAACTGTTTTTT
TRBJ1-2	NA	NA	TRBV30	CAWSVQGRGYTF	TGTGCCTGGAGTGTACAGGGTCGTGGCTACACCTTC
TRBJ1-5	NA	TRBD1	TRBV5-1	CASSTGQNNQPQHF	TGCGCCAGCAGCACGGGACAGAACAATCAGCCCCAGCATTTT
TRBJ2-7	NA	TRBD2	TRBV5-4	CASSQGLATYEQYF	TGTGCCAGCAGCCAGGGACTAGCCACCTACGAGCAGTACTTC
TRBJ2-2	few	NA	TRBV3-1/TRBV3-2	CASSGQRELFF	TGTGCCAGCAGCGGACAGAGGGAGCTGTTTTTT
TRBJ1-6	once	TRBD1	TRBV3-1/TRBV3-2	CASSSHRGSQSPLHF	TGTGCCAGCAGCTCCCACAGGGGTTCTCAGTCACCCCTCCACTTT
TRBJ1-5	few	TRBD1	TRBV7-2	CASSSGTGNQPQHF	TGTGCCAGCAGCTCCGGGACAGGCAATCAGCCCCAGCATTTT
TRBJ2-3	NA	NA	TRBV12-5	CASGLGSPEDNGADTQYF	TGTGCTAGTGGTTTGGGCTCCCCCGAGGACAACGGTGCCGATACGCAGTATTTT
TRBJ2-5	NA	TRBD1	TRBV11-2	CASSQTDRTETQYF	TGTGCCAGCAGCCAAACGGACAGGACCGAGACCCAGTACTTC
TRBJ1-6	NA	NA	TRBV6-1	CASSEAPFRPFLMALHF	TGTGCCAGCAGTGAAGCCCCCTTCAGGCCCTTCTTGATGGCCCTCCACTTT
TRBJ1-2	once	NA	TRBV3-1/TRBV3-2	CASSQGFITDNYGYTF	TGTGCCAGCAGCCAAGGTTTTATTACAGATAACTATGGCTACACCTTC
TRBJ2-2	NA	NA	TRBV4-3	CASSRLASGELFF	TGCGCCAGCAGTCGCCTAGCATCCGGGGAGCTGTTTTTT
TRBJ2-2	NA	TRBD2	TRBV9	CASSASLAGLERGELFF	TGTGCCAGCAGCGCATCCCTAGCGGGGTTGGAACGGGGGGAGCTGTTTTTT
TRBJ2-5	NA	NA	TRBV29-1	CSVEEGREETQYF	TGCAGCGTTGAGGAGGGGCGAGAGGAGACCCAGTACTTC